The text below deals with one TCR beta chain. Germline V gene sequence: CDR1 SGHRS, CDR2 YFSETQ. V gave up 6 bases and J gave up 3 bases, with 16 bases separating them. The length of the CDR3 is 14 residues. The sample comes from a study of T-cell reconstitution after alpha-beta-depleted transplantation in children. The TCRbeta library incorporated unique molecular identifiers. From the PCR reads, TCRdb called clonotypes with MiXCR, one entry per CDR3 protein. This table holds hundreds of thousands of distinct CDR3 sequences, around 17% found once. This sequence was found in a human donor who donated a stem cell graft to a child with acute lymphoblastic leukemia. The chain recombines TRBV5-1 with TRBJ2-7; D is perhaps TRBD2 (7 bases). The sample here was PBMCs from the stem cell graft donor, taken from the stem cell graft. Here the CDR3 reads CASTEGGAYYEQYF. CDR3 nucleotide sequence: TGCGCCAGCACCGAGGGGGGGGCTTACTACGAGCAGTACTTC. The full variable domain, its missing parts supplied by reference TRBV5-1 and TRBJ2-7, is KAGVTQTPRYLIKTRGQQVTLSCSPISGHRSVSWYQQTPGQGLQFLFEYFSETQRNKGNFPGRFSGRQFSNSRSEMNVSTLELGDSALYLCASTEGGAYYEQYFGPGTRLTVT.